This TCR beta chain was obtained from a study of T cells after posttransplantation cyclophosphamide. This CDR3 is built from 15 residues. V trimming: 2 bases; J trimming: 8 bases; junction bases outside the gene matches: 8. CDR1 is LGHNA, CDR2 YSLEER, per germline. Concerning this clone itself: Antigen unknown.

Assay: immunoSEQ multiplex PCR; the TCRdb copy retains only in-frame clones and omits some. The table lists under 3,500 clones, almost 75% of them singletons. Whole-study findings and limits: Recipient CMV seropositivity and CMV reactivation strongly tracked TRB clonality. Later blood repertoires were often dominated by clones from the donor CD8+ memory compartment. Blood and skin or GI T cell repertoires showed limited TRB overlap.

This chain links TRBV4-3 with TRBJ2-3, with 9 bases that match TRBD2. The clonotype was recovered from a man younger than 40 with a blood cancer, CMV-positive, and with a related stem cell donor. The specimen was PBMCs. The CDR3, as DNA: TGCGCCAGCAGCCAATCCAGCGGGGGGCTCCCTACGCAGTATTTT. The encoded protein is CASSQSSGGLPTQYF.